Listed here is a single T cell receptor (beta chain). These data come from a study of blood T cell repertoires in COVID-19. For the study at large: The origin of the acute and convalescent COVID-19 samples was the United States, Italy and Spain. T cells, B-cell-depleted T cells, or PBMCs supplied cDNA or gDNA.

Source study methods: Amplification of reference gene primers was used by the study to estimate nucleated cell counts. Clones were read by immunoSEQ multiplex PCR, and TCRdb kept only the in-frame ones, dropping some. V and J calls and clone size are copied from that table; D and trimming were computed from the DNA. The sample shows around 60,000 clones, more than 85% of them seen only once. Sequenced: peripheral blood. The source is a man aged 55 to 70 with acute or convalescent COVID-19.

CDR3 nucleotide sequence: TGTGCCATCACCTCCGGGACAGGGGTCTCCTACGAGCAGTACTTC. Its translation is CAITSGTGVSYEQYF. The J gene is TRBJ2-7, the V gene TRBV10-3; TRBD1 matches 10 bases. The CDR3 sequence is 15 residues long. Germline V CDR1 and CDR2: ENHRY, SYGVKD. V dropped 7 bases and J dropped 0; count of bases not matched to a gene: 6.